The rows below give T cell receptor beta chains drawn from one sample of a study of siplizumab effects on memory and regulatory T cells. Libraries were prepared by immunoSEQ multiplex PCR; TCRdb keeps only in-frame clonotypes and omits some of them. The sample has about 120,000 clones, 80% to 95% seen once; the top ten hold over 0.15%. Sequencing was performed on non-Treg CD4+ T cells sorted from blood. The receptors derive from a human donor in good health. CDR3s include the opening cysteine and the closing phenylalanine or tryptophan. Expanded clones get a size class; other rows say once, few or many, or leave the size out.

cdr3_aa: CASRTSERGGGETQYF
j_call: TRBJ2-5
clone_size: few
v_call: TRBV2

cdr3_aa: CASKRAEAFF
j_call: TRBJ1-1
clone_size: NA
v_call: TRBV6-1

cdr3_aa: CAIAGFVNEQFF
j_call: TRBJ2-1
clone_size: NA
v_call: TRBV2

cdr3_aa: CASSPDKADTQYF
j_call: TRBJ2-3
clone_size: NA
v_call: TRBV7-2

cdr3_aa: CASSSYGQSLNYGYTF
j_call: TRBJ1-2
clone_size: NA
v_call: TRBV19

cdr3_aa: CASSSTRLTEAFF
j_call: TRBJ1-1
clone_size: NA
v_call: TRBV7-3

cdr3_aa: CASGPGHPSYGYTF
j_call: TRBJ1-2
clone_size: NA
v_call: TRBV5-1

cdr3_aa: CASSGRGDTGELFF
j_call: TRBJ2-2
clone_size: once
v_call: TRBV9

cdr3_aa: CASSFGTMGYGYTF
j_call: TRBJ1-2
clone_size: NA
v_call: TRBV28

cdr3_aa: CSAGPYNEKLFF
j_call: TRBJ1-4
clone_size: NA
v_call: TRBV29-1

cdr3_aa: CASSQPTGEESNQPQHF
j_call: TRBJ1-5
clone_size: NA
v_call: TRBV23-1

cdr3_aa: CASSPQGFEQFF
j_call: TRBJ2-1
clone_size: few
v_call: TRBV11-2

cdr3_aa: CASSLLLARTGELFF
j_call: TRBJ2-2
clone_size: NA
v_call: TRBV5-4

cdr3_aa: CASSSPTVSGNTIYF
j_call: TRBJ1-3
clone_size: NA
v_call: TRBV6-5

cdr3_aa: CAWTLTRGLGTEAFF
j_call: TRBJ1-1
clone_size: NA
v_call: TRBV30

cdr3_aa: CASSLRKPPYTGELFF
j_call: TRBJ2-2
clone_size: NA
v_call: TRBV6-5

cdr3_aa: CASSRRRTDTQYF
j_call: TRBJ2-3
clone_size: NA
v_call: TRBV21-1

cdr3_aa: CASSIGGTVNQPQHF
j_call: TRBJ1-5
clone_size: NA
v_call: TRBV19

cdr3_aa: CASRPYGGDNEKLFF
j_call: TRBJ1-4
clone_size: NA
v_call: TRBV28

cdr3_aa: CASSLGPGQGDSPLHF
j_call: TRBJ1-6
clone_size: NA
v_call: TRBV5-1

cdr3_aa: CASSIGASPTDTQYF
j_call: TRBJ2-3
clone_size: NA
v_call: TRBV19

cdr3_aa: CASSMDSVSGANVLTF
j_call: TRBJ2-6
clone_size: NA
v_call: TRBV19